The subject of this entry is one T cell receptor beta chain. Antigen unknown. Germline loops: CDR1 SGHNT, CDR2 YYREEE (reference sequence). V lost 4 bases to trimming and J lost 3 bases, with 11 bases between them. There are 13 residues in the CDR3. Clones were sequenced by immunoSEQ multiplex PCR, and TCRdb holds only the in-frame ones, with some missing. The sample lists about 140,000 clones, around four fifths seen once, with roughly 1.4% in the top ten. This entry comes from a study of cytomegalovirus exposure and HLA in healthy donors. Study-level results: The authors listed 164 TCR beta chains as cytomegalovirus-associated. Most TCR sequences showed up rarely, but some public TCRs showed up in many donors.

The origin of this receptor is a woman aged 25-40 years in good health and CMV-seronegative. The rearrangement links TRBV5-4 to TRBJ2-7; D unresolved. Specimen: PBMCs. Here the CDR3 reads CASSLTPDYEQYF. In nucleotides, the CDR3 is TGTGCCAGCAGCCTTACCCCAGACTACGAGCAGTACTTC.